These 20 T cell receptor beta chains share one sample of origin, sequenced in a study of shared clonotypes between healthy human individuals. TCRdb's table, derived via immunoSEQ multiplex PCR, lists solely in-frame clones and lacks some. The sample records under 2,000,000 clones, over 85% being singletons. CD45RO-negative, CCR7-positively selected cells formed the naive CD8 fraction, excluding terminally differentiated effector memory CD45RA+ cells. Material: naive CD8+ T cells sorted from blood. These TCRs come from a man between 18 and 29 years old in good health.

The chain employs TRBV21-1 and TRBJ1-6. TRBV21-1 is reported as a pseudogene. There are 16 residues in the CDR3. The DNA for the CDR3 is TGTGCCAGCAGCAAAGCGGTTGGCAGAGATAATTCACCCCTCCACTTT. Residues: CASSKAVGRDNSPLHF.

The chain joins TRBV15 to TRBJ2-3; no clear D gene. Trimming left V 0 bases short and J 5 bases short, with 12 bases between. The germline CDR1 and CDR2 sequences are LNHNV and YYDKDF (reference sequence). The CDR3 consists of 15 residues. CDR3 protein: CATSRDGVSQDTQYF. CDR3 DNA sequence: TGTGCCACCAGCAGAGATGGAGTTTCTCAAGATACGCAGTATTTT.

About this clone: Within the sample, other DNA sequences also encode this same CDR3. This chain connects TRBV7-9 to TRBJ2-2; the match to TRBD2 covers 7 bases. Trimming removed 2 bases from V and 5 bases from J; junction bases left unmatched: 5. In germline, CDR1 is SEHNR, CDR2 FQNEAQ (reference sequence). The CDR3 has 15 residues. The CDR3 sequence: CASSLLQGGTGELFF. In nucleotides, the CDR3 is TGTGCCAGCAGCTTACTCCAGGGAGGGACCGGGGAGCTGTTTTTT. The variable domain in full, with the rest retrieved from reference TRBV7-9 and TRBJ2-2, is DTGVSQNPRHKITKRGQNVTFRCDPISEHNRLYWYRQTLGQGPEFLTYFQNEAQLEKSRLLSDRFSAERPKGSFSTLEIQRTEQGDSAMYLCASSLLQGGTGELFFGEGSRLTVL.

The V gene is TRBV27, the J gene TRBJ2-2; 8 nucleotides align to TRBD2. The CDR3 extends over 15 amino acids. V trimming: 6 bases; J trimming: 5 bases; junction bases outside the gene matches: 8. Germline CDR1 MNHEY, CDR2 SMNVEV (reference sequence). CDR3 nucleotide sequence: TGTGCCAGCAGCATCTCTAGCGGGCCTACCGGGGAGCTGTTTTTT. Translation gives CASSISSGPTGELFF.

J is TRBJ2-2 and V is TRBV19; either TRBD1 or TRBD2 may supply D (5 bases each). The germline V gene encodes CDR1 LNHDA and CDR2 SQIVND (reference sequence). V was clipped by 5 bases and J by 8 bases, with 15 bases between them. The CDR3 has 14 residues. The CDR3 reads CASSVSEGQGELFF. The DNA for the CDR3 is TGTGCCAGTAGTGTTAGTGAGGGGCAAGGGGAGCTGTTTTTT.

This clone was found once. V gene TRBV6-1 combines with J gene TRBJ2-7; either TRBD1 or TRBD2 may fit D (7 bases each). The CDR3 consists of 15 residues. From germline, CDR1 is MNHNS and CDR2 SASEGT. V was trimmed by 6 bases and J by 7 bases, leaving 22 bases between them. CDR3 DNA: TGTGCCAGCAGACACCTCGGGGCAGGGGGAGGGGAGCAGTACTTC. It is translated as CASRHLGAGGGEQYF.

V gene TRBV10-2 combines with J gene TRBJ1-2; tentatively, D is TRBD1 (6 bases). The CDR3 length is 14 residues. Germline CDR1 is WSHSY and CDR2 is SAAADI. The V gene lost 2 bases and the J gene lost 4 bases, with 11 bases spanning the gap. This CDR3 is CASSEGRGGYGYTF. DNA of the CDR3: TGCGCCAGCAGTGAGGGCAGGGGAGGCTATGGCTACACCTTC.

The rearrangement links TRBV2 to TRBJ2-7; 9 bases align to TRBD2. The CDR3 length is 15 residues. CDR1 is SNHLY, CDR2 FYNNEI, per germline. V shed 2 bases and J 3 bases; nucleotides not matched to a gene: 5. CDR3 nucleotides: TGTGCCAGCAGTGAAAGCGGGGGGCCTGACTACGAGCAGTACTTC. Its translation: CASSESGGPDYEQYF.

The V gene is TRBV10-2, the J gene TRBJ2-5; tentatively, D is TRBD2 (5 bases). CDR1 is WSHSY and CDR2 is SAAADI in the germline V gene. The CDR3 spans 15 residues. Between the trimmed V and J ends, which lost 4 bases and 5 bases, there was a span of 17 bases. The CDR3 here is CASSVSPRPGETQYF. The CDR3, as DNA: TGCGCCAGCAGTGTGTCGCCCCGGCCGGGGGAGACCCAGTACTTC.

The V and J genes are TRBV5-4 and TRBJ2-1; 11 bases are a match to TRBD2. Per germline, CDR1 SGHNT and CDR2 YYREEE (reference sequence). The CDR3 spans 17 residues. Trimming removed 3 bases from V and 8 bases from J; junction bases left unmatched: 13. The CDR3: CASSSHRLAGMIYEQFF. The CDR3 nucleotides read TGTGCCAGCAGCTCGCACAGACTAGCGGGGATGATCTATGAGCAGTTCTTC.

This rearrangement joins TRBV6-5 to TRBJ1-1, with unresolved D. V was pared by 0 bases and J by 0 bases, with 11 bases between. Germline CDR1 reads MNHEY; CDR2 reads SVGAGI. The CDR3 is made up of 16 amino acids. CDR3 nucleotides: TGTGCCAGCAGTTACTCGCGACCGAGCATGAACACTGAAGCTTTCTTT. Protein: CASSYSRPSMNTEAFF.

V and J are TRBV5-8 and TRBJ2-7; D is undetermined. Germline V CDR1 and CDR2: SGHTS, YDEGEE. The CDR3 runs to 12 residues. V was pared by 4 bases and J by 3 bases, with 8 bases between. CDR3 sequence (DNA): TGTGCCAGCAGCCCGGGTGTCTACGAGCAGTACTTC. Protein product: CASSPGVYEQYF.

The chain has TRBV6-1 and TRBJ2-3; 9 bases agree with TRBD2. J lost 5 bases, V lost 1 base, and 7 bases had no gene match. CDR1 and CDR2 (germline): MNHNS, SASEGT. The CDR3 consists of 16 residues. The CDR3 DNA reads TGTGCCAGCAGTGAAGATGAAGCGGGGGGAATAGATACGCAGTATTTT. Its translation: CASSEDEAGGIDTQYF.

On this clone itself: Other DNA sequences in this sample translate to the same CDR3. The rearrangement links TRBV7-9 to TRBJ2-7; the D call may be TRBD1 or TRBD2 (5 bases each). Per the germline V gene, CDR1 is SEHNR and CDR2 is FQNEAQ (reference sequence). This CDR3 has 12 amino acids. Trimming removed 5 bases at V and 3 bases at J, with 8 bases between. CDR3 sequence (DNA): TGTGCCAGCAGCCCTGGGGGCTACGAGCAGTACTTC. This sequence encodes CASSPGGYEQYF.

This chain joins TRBV5-1 and TRBJ2-5; D is unresolved. Germline V lookup: CDR1 SGHRS, CDR2 YFSETQ. The CDR3 extends over 12 amino acids. With 4 bases removed from V and 3 bases from J, the gap between germline ends came to 7 bases. The CDR3 DNA reads TGCGCCAGCAGCGCAGACGAAGAGACCCAGTACTTC. This codes for CASSADEETQYF.

This chain joins TRBV10-3 and TRBJ2-7; D not certain. The CDR3 loop spans 16 amino acids. V was pared by 6 bases and J by 0 bases, with 18 bases between. Per the germline V gene, CDR1 is ENHRY and CDR2 is SYGVKD. The CDR3 spells CAISPEATAYSYEQYF. The CDR3 DNA sequence: TGTGCCATCAGCCCCGAAGCCACAGCCTACTCCTACGAGCAGTACTTC.

The V gene is TRBV5-1, the J gene TRBJ2-1, with 10 bases matching TRBD2. V was pared by 4 bases and J by 5 bases, with 6 bases of the junction left unmatched. This CDR3 spans 15 amino acids. CDR1 is SGHRS, CDR2 YFSETQ, per germline. CDR3 nucleotides: TGCGCCAGCAGCCCACAGCGGGGGGGGGACAATGAGCAGTTCTTC. Its translation is CASSPQRGGDNEQFF.

This chain links TRBV19 with TRBJ1-2; tentative D call: TRBD1 (5 bases). Germline assignment: CDR1 LNHDA and CDR2 SQIVND (reference sequence). The CDR3 covers 13 residues. V was pared by 8 bases and J by 5 bases, with 15 bases between. CDR3 nucleotide sequence: TGTGCCAGTGGTCTGAGGGGATATTATGGCTACACCTTC. Protein sequence: CASGLRGYYGYTF.

This CDR3 reads CASTTSGDNTDTQYF. CDR3 sequence (DNA): TGTGCCAGCACGACTAGCGGGGACAACACAGATACGCAGTATTTT. This chain links TRBV28 with TRBJ2-3, with 11 bases matching TRBD2. The V and J ends lost 7 bases and 2 bases, in that order; junction bases with no gene match: 5. There are 15 residues in the CDR3. The germline gives CDR1 MDHEN, CDR2 SYDVKM.

The chain recombines TRBV7-9 with TRBJ2-1, with D perhaps matching TRBD1 or TRBD2 (6 bases each). The CDR3 is 14 amino acids. From germline, CDR1 is SEHNR and CDR2 FQNEAQ (reference sequence). The ends were cut back, 6 bases at V and 6 bases at J, with 15 bases in the middle. In nucleotides, the CDR3 is TGTGCCAGCAGTCACGGGGGCTACCCCAATGAGCAGTTCTTC. As protein: CASSHGGYPNEQFF.